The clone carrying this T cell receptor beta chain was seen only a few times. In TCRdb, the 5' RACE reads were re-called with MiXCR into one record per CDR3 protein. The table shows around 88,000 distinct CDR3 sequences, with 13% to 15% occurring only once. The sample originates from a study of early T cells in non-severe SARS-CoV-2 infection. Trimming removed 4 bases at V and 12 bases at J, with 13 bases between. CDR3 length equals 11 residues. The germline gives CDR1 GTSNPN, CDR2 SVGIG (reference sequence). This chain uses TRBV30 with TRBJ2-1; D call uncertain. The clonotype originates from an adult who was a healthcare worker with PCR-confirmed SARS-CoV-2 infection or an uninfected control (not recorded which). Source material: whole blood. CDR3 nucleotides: TGTGCCTGGAACCGCGAGACCCCGCAGTTCTTC. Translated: CAWNRETPQFF.